The clone carrying this T cell receptor (beta chain) was counted a few times. This specimen comes from a study of patients and donors after allogeneic stem cell transplantation. TCRdb reprocessed the RT-PCR reads with MiXCR, giving one entry per CDR3 protein. The repertoire includes about a million distinct CDR3 sequences, about 20% of them detected once, and around 6% sits in the top ten. Germline loops: CDR1 LNHNV, CDR2 YYDKDF (reference sequence). Trimming took 1 base from V and 3 from J; bases not matched to a gene: 5. This CDR3 contains 17 residues. The chain is built from TRBV15 and TRBJ2-1, with 11 bases aligning to TRBD2. The sequenced material came from blood, either unsorted or a sorted T cell fraction (not recorded which). The TCR was taken from a human donor who was either an allogeneic HSCT recipient or a stem cell or donor lymphocyte infusion donor (not recorded which). It is not recorded whose cells these are; they may come from a transplant donor. The CDR3 DNA is TGTGCCACCAGCAGAGGGTTGACTAGCGGGGTCTACAATGAGCAGTTCTTC. Protein sequence: CATSRGLTSGVYNEQFF.